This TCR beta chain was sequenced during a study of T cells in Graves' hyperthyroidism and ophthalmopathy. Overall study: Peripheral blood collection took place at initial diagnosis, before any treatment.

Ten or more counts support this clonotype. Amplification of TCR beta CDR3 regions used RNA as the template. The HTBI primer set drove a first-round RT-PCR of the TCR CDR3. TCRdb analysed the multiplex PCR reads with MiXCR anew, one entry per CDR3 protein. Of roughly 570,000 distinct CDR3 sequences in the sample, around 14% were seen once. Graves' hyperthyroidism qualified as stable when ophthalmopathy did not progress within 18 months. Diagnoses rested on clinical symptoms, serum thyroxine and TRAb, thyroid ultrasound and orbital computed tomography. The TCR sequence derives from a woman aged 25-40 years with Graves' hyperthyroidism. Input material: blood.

In DNA, the CDR3 is TGTGCCATCAGGATTGCGACCGGGAAGGGTCCTGAAGCTTTCTTT. Protein sequence: CAIRIATGKGPEAFF. The chain employs TRBV12-3 or TRBV12-4 and TRBJ1-1; D unresolved. This CDR3 is 15 amino acids long. V lost 10 bases and J lost 6, with 24 bases in between.